This T cell receptor (beta chain) emerged from a study of CD4 T cells in relation to SARS-CoV-2 and coronaviruses. Study results and caveats: Each donor contributed either pre-pandemic or post-infection samples, not both. The cross-reactivity analysis covered only spike protein, not other viral proteins.

The CDR3 has 13 amino acids. In germline, CDR1 is LGHDT, CDR2 YNNKEL (reference sequence). J was trimmed by 10 bases and V by 4 bases; bases with no gene match: 7. Notes on this clone: Its antigen remains unknown.

Assay: immunoSEQ multiplex PCR; the TCRdb copy retains only in-frame clones and omits some. The sample comprises about 54,000 clones, about 91% of which are singletons, and approximately 0.4% rests with the top ten. The V call is TRBV3-1 (or the pseudogene TRBV3-2), the J call TRBJ1-3, with 7 bases that match TRBD1. Sequenced sample: naive CD4+ T cells from PBMCs. Subset described: naive CD4+ T cells isolated by negative enrichment. This sequence originates from an adult with COVID-19. The CDR3 DNA reads TGTGCCAGCAGCCGACAGGGTGATACGACCATATATTTT. Translating it yields CASSRQGDTTIYF.